A selection of T cell receptor beta chains follows, all from one sample in a study of regulatory T cells in long-lasting Graves disease. TCRdb re-derived calls from the multiplex PCR reads in MiXCR, one entry per CDR3 protein. Among 400,000 to 600,000 distinct CDR3 sequences listed, roughly 21% were seen once. The sample here was peripheral blood mononuclear cells (PBMCs), taken when the disease was refractory, from a patient treated with antithyroid drugs. The origin of the receptors is a female donor with Graves disease. The conserved cysteine and the conserved F or W are not part of the CDR3 here. A row's size may be missing; if present it is once, few, many or a size class.

clone size: many; V gene: TRBV20-1; CDR3 protein: SARPTSGVKETQY
clone size: .; V gene: TRBV7-9; CDR3 protein: ASSPAPGELF
clone size: many; V gene: TRBV9; CDR3 protein: ASSFRDGSHPVEQY
clone size: .; V gene: TRBV7-9; CDR3 protein: ASTPSGGRDLYKQY
clone size: .; V gene: TRBV7-2; CDR3 protein: ASSPAGALADTQY
clone size: many; V gene: TRBV6-2/TRBV6-3; CDR3 protein: ASSYSRGRGDYGYT
clone size: .; V gene: TRBV5-5; CDR3 protein: ASSPRSGGSSAEQY
clone size: few; V gene: TRBV3-1; CDR3 protein: ASSQDRYSPLH
clone size: many; V gene: TRBV28; CDR3 protein: ASSFTLAGRYEQY
clone size: many; V gene: TRBV2; CDR3 protein: ASSEDGRFGKKLF